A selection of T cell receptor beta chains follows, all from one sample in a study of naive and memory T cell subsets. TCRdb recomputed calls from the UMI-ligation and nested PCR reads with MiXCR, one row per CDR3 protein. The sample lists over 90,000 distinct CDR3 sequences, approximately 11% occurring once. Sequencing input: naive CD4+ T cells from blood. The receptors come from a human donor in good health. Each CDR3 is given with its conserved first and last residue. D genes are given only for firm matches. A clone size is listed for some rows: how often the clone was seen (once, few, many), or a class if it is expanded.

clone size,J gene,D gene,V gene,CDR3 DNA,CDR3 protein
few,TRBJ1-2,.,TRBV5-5,TGTGCCAGCAGCTTTCCGGACACGGGCTATGGCTACACCTTC,CASSFPDTGYGYTF
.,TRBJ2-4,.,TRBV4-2,TGTGCCAGCACTCCAGCGGGAGCCAAAAACATTCAGTACTTC,CASTPAGAKNIQYF
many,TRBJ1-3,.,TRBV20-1,TGCAGTGCCCCCCCCCAGGGAAAGAACACCATATATTTT,CSAPPQGKNTIYF
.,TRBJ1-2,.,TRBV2,TGTGCCAGCATTTCTAGGACACTTAACTATGGCTACACCTTC,CASISRTLNYGYTF
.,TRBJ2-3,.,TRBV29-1,TGCAGCGTTGAAGTAGCCCCAAAACGGGCCACAGATACGCAGTATTTT,CSVEVAPKRATDTQYF
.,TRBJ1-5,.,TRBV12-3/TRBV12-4,TGTGCCAGCAGTTTAACCAGGGGCAATCAGCCCCAGCATTTT,CASSLTRGNQPQHF
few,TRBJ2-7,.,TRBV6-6,TGTGCCAGCAGTTACTCGGGGGAGGCTTACGAGCAGTACTTC,CASSYSGEAYEQYF
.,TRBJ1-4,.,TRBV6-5,TGTGCCAGCAGCCGCACCCGCAGCGACCGGGAAAAACTGTTTTTT,CASSRTRSDREKLFF
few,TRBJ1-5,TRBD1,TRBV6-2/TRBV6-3,TGTGCCAGCAGTTACCCCGGACAGGGTGCCCCGGGGCCCCAGCATTTT,CASSYPGQGAPGPQHF
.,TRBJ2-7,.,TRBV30,TGTGCCTGGTCTCTGGGGGCCCTCGAGCAGTACTTC,CAWSLGALEQYF
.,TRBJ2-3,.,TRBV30,TGTGCCTGGAAACCCGACAGGATCGGCACAGATACGCAGTATTTT,CAWKPDRIGTDTQYF
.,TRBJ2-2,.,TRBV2,TGTGCCAGTAGCTCCCCCAGACCGAACACCGGGGAGCTGTTTTTT,CASSSPRPNTGELFF
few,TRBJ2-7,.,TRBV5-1,TGCGCCAGCAGCTTGACGCGGGGGCTGATGTCTGCGTTGCACGAGCAGTACTTC,CASSLTRGLMSALHEQYF
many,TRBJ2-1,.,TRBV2,TGTGCCAGCAGTACTAACCTCAGACTGAATGAGCAGTTCTTC,CASSTNLRLNEQFF
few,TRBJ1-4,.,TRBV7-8,TGTGCCAGCAGCCTACAGGGCTTTAATGAAAAACTGTTTTTT,CASSLQGFNEKLFF
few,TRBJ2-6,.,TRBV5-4,TGTGCCAGCAGCTTGACTGTTACCTCTGGGGCCAACGTCCTGACTTTC,CASSLTVTSGANVLTF
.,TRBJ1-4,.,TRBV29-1,TGCAGCGTTGAAGGCCCCCAGGGGAATGAAAAACTGTTTTTT,CSVEGPQGNEKLFF
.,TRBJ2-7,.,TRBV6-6,TGTGCCAGCAGTTCCTGTTCAGGGTGCGAGCAGTACTTC,CASSSCSGCEQYF
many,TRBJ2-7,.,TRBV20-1,TGCAGTGCTAGTGGGCGGACCTCGACCTACGAGCAGTACTTC,CSASGRTSTYEQYF
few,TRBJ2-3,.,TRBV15,TGTGCCACCAGCGGCGGCACAGATACGCAGTATTTT,CATSGGTDTQYF
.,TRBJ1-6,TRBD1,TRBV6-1,TGTGCCAGCAACCGACAGGGGGCGAATAATTCACCCCTCCACTTT,CASNRQGANNSPLHF
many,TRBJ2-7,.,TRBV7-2,TGTGCCAGCAGCCCCAGACGGAAGATAGCGATGACCGTTAACTACGAGCAGTACTTC,CASSPRRKIAMTVNYEQYF
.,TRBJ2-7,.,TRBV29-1,TGCAGCGTTGAAATCGGGGCAGACGCCTACGAGCAGTACTTC,CSVEIGADAYEQYF
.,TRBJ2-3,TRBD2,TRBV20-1,TGCAGTGCTAGTTCTGTGACTAGCGGGAGCCCAGATACGCAGTATTTT,CSASSVTSGSPDTQYF
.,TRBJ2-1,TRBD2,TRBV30,TGTGCCTGGGTTGGGGCTAGCGGGGGGCATGAGCAGTTCTTC,CAWVGASGGHEQFF
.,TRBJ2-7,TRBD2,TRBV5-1,TGCGCCAGCAGTCCGACTAGCGGTAGTTACGAGCAGTACTTC,CASSPTSGSYEQYF
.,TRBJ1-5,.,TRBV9,TGTGCCAGCAGCCTGGGGGGGAACAATCAGCCCCAGCATTTT,CASSLGGNNQPQHF
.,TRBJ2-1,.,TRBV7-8,TGTGCCAGCAGCTGGGGCGGCTTTGGGCAGTTCTTC,CASSWGGFGQFF
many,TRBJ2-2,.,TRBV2,TGTGCCAGCAAGCCGGGCGCTACGAACACCGGGGAGCTGTTTTTT,CASKPGATNTGELFF
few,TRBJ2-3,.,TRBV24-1,TGTGCCACCAGTGGTGTGGGAGAGGGGGATACGCAGTATTTT,CATSGVGEGDTQYF
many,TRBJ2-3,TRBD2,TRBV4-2,TGTGCCAGCAGCCAAGAACTAGCGGACCGGGATACGCAGTATTTT,CASSQELADRDTQYF
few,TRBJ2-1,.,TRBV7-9,TGTGCCAGCAGCTTCAAGATTTCCTACAATGAGCAGTTCTTC,CASSFKISYNEQFF
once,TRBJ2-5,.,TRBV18,TGTGCCAGCTCACCACCAACCAGCCTGGAGACCCAGTACTTC,CASSPPTSLETQYF
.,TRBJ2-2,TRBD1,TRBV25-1,TGTGCCAGCAGCCCAACAGGGGGCTTTGAGGAGCTGTTTTTT,CASSPTGGFEELFF
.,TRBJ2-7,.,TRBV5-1,TGCGCCAGCAGCCACGGGACTTCCCTCCCTACCTACGAGCAGTACTTC,CASSHGTSLPTYEQYF
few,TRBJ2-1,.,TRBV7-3,TGTGCCAGCAGCTTCAGCGGAGCTAACAATGAGCAGTTCTTC,CASSFSGANNEQFF
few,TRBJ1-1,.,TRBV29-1,TGCAGCGTTGGAACCGGCACTGAAGCTTTCTTT,CSVGTGTEAFF
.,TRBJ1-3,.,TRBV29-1,TGCAGCGTTATCCATACTGGAAACACCATATATTTT,CSVIHTGNTIYF
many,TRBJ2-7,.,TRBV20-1,TGCAGTGCTAGCCTCATTGTATCTCAGGACTACGAGCAGTACTTC,CSASLIVSQDYEQYF
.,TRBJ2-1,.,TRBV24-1,TGTGCCACCAGTGTAGGGTCGAATGAGCAGTTCTTC,CATSVGSNEQFF
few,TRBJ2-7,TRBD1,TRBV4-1,TGCGCCAGCAGCCACCGGGTAGGACAGGGGCCCTACGAGCAGTACTTC,CASSHRVGQGPYEQYF